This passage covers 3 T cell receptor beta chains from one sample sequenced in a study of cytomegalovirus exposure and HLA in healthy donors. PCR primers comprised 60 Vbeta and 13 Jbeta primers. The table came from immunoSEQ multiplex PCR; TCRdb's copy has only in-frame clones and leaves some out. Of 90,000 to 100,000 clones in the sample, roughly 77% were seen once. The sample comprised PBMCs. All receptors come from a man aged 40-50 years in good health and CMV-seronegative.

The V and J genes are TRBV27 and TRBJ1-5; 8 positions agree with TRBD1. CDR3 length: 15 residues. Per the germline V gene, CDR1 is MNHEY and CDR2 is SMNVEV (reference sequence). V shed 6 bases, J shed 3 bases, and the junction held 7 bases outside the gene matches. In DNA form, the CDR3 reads TGTGCCAGCAGCTCCGGGACAGGAAACAATCAGCCCCAGCATTTT. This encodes CASSSGTGNNQPQHF.

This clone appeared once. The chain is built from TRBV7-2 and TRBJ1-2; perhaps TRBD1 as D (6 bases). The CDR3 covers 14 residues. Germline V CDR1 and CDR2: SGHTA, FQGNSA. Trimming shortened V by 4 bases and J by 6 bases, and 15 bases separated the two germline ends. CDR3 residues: CASSSRNRVDGYTF. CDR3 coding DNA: TGTGCCAGCAGCTCAAGAAACAGGGTTGATGGCTACACCTTC.

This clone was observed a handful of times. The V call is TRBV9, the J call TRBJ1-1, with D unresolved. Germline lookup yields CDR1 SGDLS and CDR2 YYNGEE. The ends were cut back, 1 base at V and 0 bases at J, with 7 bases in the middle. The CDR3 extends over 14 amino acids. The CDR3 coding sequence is TGTGCCAGCAGCGTAATGGGAGTGAACACTGAAGCTTTCTTT. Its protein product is CASSVMGVNTEAFF. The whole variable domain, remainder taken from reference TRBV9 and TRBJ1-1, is DSGVTQTPKHLITATGQRVTLRCSPRSGDLSVYWYQQSLDQGLQFLIQYYNGEERAKGNILERFSAQQFPDLHSELNLSSLELGDSALYFCASSVMGVNTEAFFGQGTRLTVV.